This T cell receptor beta chain was recorded in a study of shared clonotypes between healthy human individuals. Once extracted for a subset, genomic DNA was divided evenly among several immunoSEQ plates. Using immunoSEQ multiplex PCR, the repertoire was profiled, and TCRdb retains in-frame clones only, with some absent. In the table there are some 120,000 clones, over 65% of which are singletons. The CDR3 length is 17 residues. Germline V gene data show CDR1 as LNHDA and CDR2 as SQIVND (reference sequence). V was shortened by 8 bases and J by 0 bases, with 17 bases between the two germline ends. Study-wide findings and caveats: Enrolling few donors narrowed the genetic and exposure-history diversity that was represented. Lower generation probabilities were found for non-shared clonotypes than for those shared by all four donors.

Concerning this clone: Its antigen is undetermined.

This chain joins TRBV19 and TRBJ2-6; D may be TRBD2 (5 bases). This TCR was recovered from a woman in her 30s in good health. The material sequenced was memory CD8+ T cells sorted from blood. Indicated subset: CD45RO+ cells pooled with CCR7-negative TemRA cells. CDR3 in DNA: TGTGCCAGTGAGAGCCAGGTGGGGAGCTCTGGGGCCAACGTCCTGACTTTC. It specifies CASESQVGSSGANVLTF.